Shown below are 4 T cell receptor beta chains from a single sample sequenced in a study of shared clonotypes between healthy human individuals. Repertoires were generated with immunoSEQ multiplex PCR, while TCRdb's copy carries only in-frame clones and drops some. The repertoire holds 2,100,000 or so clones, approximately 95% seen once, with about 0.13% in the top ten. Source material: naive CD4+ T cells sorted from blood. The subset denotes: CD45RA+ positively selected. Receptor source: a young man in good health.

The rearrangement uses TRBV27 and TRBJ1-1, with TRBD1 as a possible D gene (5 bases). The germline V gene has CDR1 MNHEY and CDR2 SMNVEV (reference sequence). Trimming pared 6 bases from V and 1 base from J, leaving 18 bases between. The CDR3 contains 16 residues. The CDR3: CASRAPRDAGNTEAFF. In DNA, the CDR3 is TGTGCCAGCAGGGCCCCCCGGGACGCGGGGAACACTGAAGCTTTCTTT.

The CDR3 DNA follows: TGTGCCAGTAGTATAGCGCAGGGAAGAGAGACCCAGTACTTC. Protein product: CASSIAQGRETQYF. V usage is TRBV19 and J usage is TRBJ2-5; D is perhaps TRBD1 (5 bases). Germline CDR1 LNHDA, CDR2 SQIVND (reference sequence). V gave up 1 base and J gave up 4 bases, with 10 bases separating them. The CDR3 extends over 14 amino acids.

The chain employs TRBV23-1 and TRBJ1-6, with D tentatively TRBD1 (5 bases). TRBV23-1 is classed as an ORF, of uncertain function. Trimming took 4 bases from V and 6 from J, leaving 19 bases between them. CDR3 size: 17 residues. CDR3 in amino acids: CASSPFWGDHGNSPLHF. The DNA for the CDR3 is TGCGCCAGCAGTCCCTTTTGGGGGGATCATGGTAATTCACCCCTCCACTTT.

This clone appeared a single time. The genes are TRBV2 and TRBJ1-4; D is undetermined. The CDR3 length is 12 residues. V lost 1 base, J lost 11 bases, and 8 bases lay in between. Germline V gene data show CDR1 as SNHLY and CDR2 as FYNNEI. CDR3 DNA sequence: TGTGCCAGCAGTGAAGGATTCAGTAAACTGTTTTTT. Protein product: CASSEGFSKLFF.